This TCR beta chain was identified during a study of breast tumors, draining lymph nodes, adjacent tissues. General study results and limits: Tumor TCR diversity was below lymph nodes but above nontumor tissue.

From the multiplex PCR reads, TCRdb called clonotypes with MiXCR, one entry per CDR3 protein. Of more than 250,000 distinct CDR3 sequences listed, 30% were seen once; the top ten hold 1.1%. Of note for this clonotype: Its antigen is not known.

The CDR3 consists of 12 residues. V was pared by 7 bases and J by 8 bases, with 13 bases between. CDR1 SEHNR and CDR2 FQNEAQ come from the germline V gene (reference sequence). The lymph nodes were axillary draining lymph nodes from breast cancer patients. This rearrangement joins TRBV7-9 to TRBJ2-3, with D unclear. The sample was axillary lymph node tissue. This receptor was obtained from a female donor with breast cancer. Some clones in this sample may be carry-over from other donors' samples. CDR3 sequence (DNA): TGTGCCAGCACCTCGTTCCGTCGTACGCAGTATTTT. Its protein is CASTSFRRTQYF.